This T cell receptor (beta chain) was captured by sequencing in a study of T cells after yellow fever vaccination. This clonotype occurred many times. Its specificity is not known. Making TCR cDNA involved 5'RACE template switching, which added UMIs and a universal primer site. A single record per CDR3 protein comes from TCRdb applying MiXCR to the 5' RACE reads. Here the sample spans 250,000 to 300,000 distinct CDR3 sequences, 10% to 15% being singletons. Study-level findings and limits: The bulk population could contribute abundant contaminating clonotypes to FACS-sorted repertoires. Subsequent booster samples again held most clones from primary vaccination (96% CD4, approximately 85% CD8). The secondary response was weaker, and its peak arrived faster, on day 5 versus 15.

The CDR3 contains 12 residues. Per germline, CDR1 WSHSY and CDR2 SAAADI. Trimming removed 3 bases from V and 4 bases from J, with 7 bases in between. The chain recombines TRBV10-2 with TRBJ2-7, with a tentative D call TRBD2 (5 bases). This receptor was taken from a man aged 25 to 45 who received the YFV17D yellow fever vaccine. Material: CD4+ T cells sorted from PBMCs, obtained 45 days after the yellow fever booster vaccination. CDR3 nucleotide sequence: TGCGCCAGCAGTGACGAGGGATACGAGCAGTACTTC. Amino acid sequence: CASSDEGYEQYF.